The 25 T cell receptor beta chains given below trace back to one sample, sequenced in a study of blood T cells in healthy people across ages (dated by TCRdb to between 2014 and 2016). The library was prepared using 5' RACE. Sequencing instrument: Illumina HiSeq 2500. A second PCR of roughly 7 to 11 cycles was performed with a sample-barcoded 5' primer and a J-beta primer mix. The raw public data were reprocessed by TCRdb itself: fastp quality trimming at Q25, MiXCR clonotype calling, in-frame beta chains only. Each entry is one CDR3 protein sequence, shown with its most common DNA and genes. Across this sample there are roughly 800,000 distinct CDR3 sequences, with around a quarter seen only once. Under 4.5% of the sample rests with the top ten. This sample also appeared in a second study, on T cells of mothers and their children.

The sample consisted of blood. Every receptor here comes from a boy aged 10-17 years in good health.

The count of this clonotype is one. CDR3 bases: TGCGCCAGCAGCCAAGATCTGCAATCGAGCTCTGGAAACACCATATATTTT. This gives the protein CASSQDLQSSSGNTIYF. V usage is TRBV4-3 and J usage is TRBJ1-3; D gene uncertain. Germline assignment: CDR1 LGHNA and CDR2 YSLEER. CDR3 size: 17 residues. Trimming stripped 0 bases from V and 0 bases from J, with 12 bases between.

The chain is built from TRBV7-2 and TRBJ1-2; possibly TRBD1 for D (5 bases). From germline, CDR1 is SGHTA and CDR2 FQGNSA. The V and J ends lost 5 bases and 6 bases respectively, with 19 bases between them. The CDR3 has 15 residues. The CDR3 sequence is CASSPMGGPGDGYTF. The CDR3 nucleotides are TGTGCCAGCAGCCCCATGGGAGGACCGGGGGATGGCTACACCTTC.

This clonotype has just a few counts. The chain links TRBV15 to TRBJ2-5, with 12 bases identical to TRBD2. The CDR3 is 15 residues long. Germline CDR1 LNHNV, CDR2 YYDKDF (reference sequence). The V gene end was trimmed by 3 bases and the J gene end by 4 bases; junction bases not matched to a gene: 3. CDR3 nucleotides: TGTGCCACCAGCAGGCCGGGACTAGCGGGAGAGACCCAGTACTTC. It is translated as CATSRPGLAGETQYF.

The chain is built from TRBV19 and TRBJ1-4; perhaps TRBD1 as D (5 bases). The CDR3 contains 12 residues. V dropped 3 bases and J dropped 10 bases, with 9 bases sitting between them. Germline CDR1 is LNHDA and CDR2 is SQIVND (reference sequence). The CDR3 coding sequence is TGTGCCAGTAGTATTCGTGGGGGAAAACTGTTTTTT. This translates into CASSIRGGKLFF.

This clonotype was seen a few times. V gene TRBV12-3 or TRBV12-4 combines with J gene TRBJ2-3; a weak D match, TRBD2 (5 bases). Trimming stripped 7 bases from V and 2 bases from J, with 10 bases between. This CDR3 is 13 amino acids long. The CDR3 DNA reads as TGTGCCAGCACTAGCAGCTACACAGATACGCAGTATTTT. Protein: CASTSSYTDTQYF.

The rearrangement links TRBV18 to TRBJ2-4; TRBD2 matches 11 bases. V lost 1 base and J lost 1; bases outside the gene matches: 6. CDR3 length: 18 amino acids. CDR1 and CDR2 from the germline V gene are KGHSH and LQKENI. The CDR3 nucleotides read TGTGCCAGCTCACCACGTACTAGCGGGAGTACGGCCAAAAACATTCAGTACTTC. This translates into CASSPRTSGSTAKNIQYF.

This chain links TRBV4-1 with TRBJ2-7; 9 bases map to TRBD1. The trim removed 1 base at V and 7 bases at J, leaving 8 bases unmatched. The length of the CDR3 is 15 residues. CDR1 is MGHRA, CDR2 YSYEKL, per germline. CDR3 sequence reads: CASSQGGQGMYEQYF. For the CDR3, the DNA is TGCGCCAGCAGCCAAGGGGGACAGGGAATGTATGAGCAGTACTTC.

The chain couples TRBV7-2 to TRBJ2-3, with 10 bases matching TRBD2. Germline lookup yields CDR1 SGHTA and CDR2 FQGNSA. The trim removed 7 bases at V and 1 base at J, leaving 8 bases unmatched. The CDR3 runs 16 residues. The CDR3 protein is CASTRRGTSGTDTQYF. The CDR3 DNA is TGTGCCAGCACCCGGAGGGGGACTAGCGGCACAGATACGCAGTATTTT.

The CDR3 region is CATSEPFGGVNYTGELFF. CDR3 DNA: TGTGCCACCAGTGAGCCTTTTGGAGGGGTCAATTACACCGGGGAGCTGTTTTTT. The chain is built from TRBV24-1 and TRBJ2-2, with a weak D call TRBD2 (6 bases). Trimming stripped 4 bases from V and 3 bases from J, with 20 bases between. The CDR3 is 18 residues long. Germline V gives CDR1 KGHDR, CDR2 SFDVKD.

The chain carries TRBV12-3 or TRBV12-4 and TRBJ2-2; no clear D gene. V was trimmed by 6 bases and J by 6 bases, leaving 17 bases between them. The CDR3 has 15 residues. The CDR3 reads CASSDSQRLAGELFF. CDR3 coding DNA: TGTGCCAGCAGCGATTCACAGAGATTGGCCGGGGAGCTGTTTTTT.

The rearrangement links TRBV7-9 to TRBJ1-2, with 10 bases that match TRBD1. The CDR3 extends over 14 amino acids. Germline assignment: CDR1 SEHNR and CDR2 FQNEAQ (reference sequence). Trimming took 3 bases from V and 7 from J; bases not matched to a gene: 5. The CDR3 loop reads CASSFGGQGSGYTF. The CDR3 DNA reads TGTGCCAGCAGCTTCGGGGGACAGGGGTCTGGCTACACCTTC.

This clonotype was found a few times. The chain employs TRBV11-2 and TRBJ1-2, with 7 positions matching TRBD1. The V gene end was trimmed by 3 bases and the J gene end by 8 bases; junction bases not matched to a gene: 6. This CDR3 region has 13 residues. Per the germline V gene, CDR1 is SGHAT and CDR2 is FQNNGV. For the CDR3, the DNA is TGTGCCAGCAGCTTGTTACAGGGGAGCGGCTACACCTTC. Its translation: CASSLLQGSGYTF.

In this sample, this clonotype turned up a few times. The rearrangement joins TRBV12-3 or TRBV12-4 to TRBJ2-3; perhaps D is TRBD1 or TRBD2 (5 bases each). This CDR3 comprises 15 residues. Trimming pared 6 bases from V and 1 base from J, leaving 14 bases between. This CDR3 is CASSLRGSRTDTQYF. The CDR3 DNA is TGTGCCAGCAGCTTGAGGGGCAGCCGCACAGATACGCAGTATTTT.

The chain combines TRBV20-1 with TRBJ1-2; tentatively, D is TRBD1 (5 bases). Germline values: CDR1 DFQATT, CDR2 SNEGSKA (reference sequence). Trimming shortened V by 6 bases and J by 6 bases, and 20 bases separated the two germline ends. The CDR3 consists of 14 residues. The CDR3 spells CSARQGVFIDGYTF. DNA for the CDR3: TGCAGTGCCAGGCAAGGGGTTTTCATTGATGGCTACACCTTC.

The rearrangement joins TRBV7-3 to TRBJ2-1; D uncertain. Germline values: CDR1 SGHTA, CDR2 FQGTGA. The CDR3 extends over 13 amino acids. Trimming removed 6 bases at V and 3 bases at J, with 9 bases between. In DNA, the CDR3 is TGTGCCAGCAGTCCAAACTACTACAATGAGCAGTTCTTC. Translated: CASSPNYYNEQFF.

The chain recombines TRBV27 with TRBJ1-5; no clear D. V was shortened by 4 bases and J by 0 bases, with 13 bases between the two germline ends. CDR1 and CDR2 from the germline V gene are MNHEY and SMNVEV (reference sequence). CDR3 length: 16 amino acids. The CDR3 nucleotides read TGTGCCAGCAGTTCGTCACAGCTATATAGCAATCAGCCCCAGCATTTT. Its translation is CASSSSQLYSNQPQHF.

This clonotype was picked up a small number of times. This chain links TRBV7-2 with TRBJ1-4; D may be TRBD1 (5 bases). Between the trimmed V and J ends, which lost 5 bases and 4 bases, there was a span of 11 bases. The CDR3 is 14 residues long. The germline V gene encodes CDR1 SGHTA and CDR2 FQGNSA. The CDR3 DNA sequence: TGTGCCAGCAGCAGCAGGGTCGGTAATGAAAAACTGTTTTTT. This gives the protein CASSSRVGNEKLFF.

CDR3: CASSFLGSGTDTQYF. In DNA form, the CDR3 reads TGTGCCAGCAGTTTCCTCGGGAGTGGCACAGATACGCAGTATTTT. J is TRBJ2-3 and V is TRBV12-3 or TRBV12-4, with D maybe TRBD2 (6 bases). The V and J ends lost 3 bases and 1 base respectively, with 11 bases between them. The CDR3 totals 15 residues.

With respect to this clonotype: A much larger clone lies one base from this, so it may be a read error. The chain is built from TRBV20-1 and TRBJ2-1; 7 bases are a match to TRBD2. CDR1 is DFQATT, CDR2 SNEGSKA, per germline (reference sequence). J gave up 0 bases and V 3 bases, and 2 bases lay outside the gene matches. This CDR3 is 14 amino acids long. CDR3 in amino acids: CSARGGNSYNEQFF. The CDR3 bases are TGCAGTGCTAGGGGGGGGAACTCCTACAATGAGCAGTTCTTC.

The chain uses TRBV12-3 or TRBV12-4 and TRBJ2-5, with D perhaps assigned TRBD1 or TRBD2 (5 bases each). The CDR3 covers 12 residues. Trimming removed 7 bases from V and 4 bases from J, with 10 bases in between. The CDR3 is CASTLGAETQYF. CDR3 bases: TGTGCCAGCACCCTCGGGGCAGAGACCCAGTACTTC.

The chain recombines TRBV24-1 with TRBJ2-3; 10 bases match TRBD1. Germline V gene lookup returns CDR1 KGHDR and CDR2 SFDVKD. With 5 bases clipped from V and 0 bases from J, the junction kept 4 bases outside the gene matches. This CDR3 comprises 16 residues. The CDR3 sequence: CATSGDRGPSTDTQYF. Here the CDR3 DNA reads TGTGCCACCAGTGGCGACAGGGGGCCCAGCACAGATACGCAGTATTTT.

This clonotype was found a few times. The rearrangement uses TRBV4-3 and TRBJ1-1, with D possibly matching TRBD1 (6 bases). V was pared by 0 bases and J by 3 bases, with 11 bases between. This CDR3 is built from 15 residues. Germline V gene lookup returns CDR1 LGHNA and CDR2 YSLEER. The CDR3 DNA reads TGCGCCAGCAGCCAAGACGGGGGCGGGTACACTGAAGCTTTCTTT. This codes for CASSQDGGGYTEAFF.

The V and J genes are TRBV12-3 or TRBV12-4 and TRBJ1-2; the D is unclear. This CDR3 region has 10 residues. Trimming stripped 9 bases from V and 7 bases from J, with 9 bases between. The DNA of the CDR3 is TGTGCCAGTCAGGAAATTGGCTACACCTTC. Amino acids: CASQEIGYTF.

V is TRBV28 and J is TRBJ2-7; a weak D match, TRBD1 (6 bases). The CDR3 totals 14 residues. The V gene's germline CDR1 is MDHEN and CDR2 SYDVKM. The V end lost 5 bases, the J end lost 1 base, and 12 bases lay between the germline ends. The CDR3 coding sequence is TGTGCCAGCAGTATCCGACAGGAATCCTACGAGCAGTACTTC. Translating it yields CASSIRQESYEQYF.

The rearrangement joins TRBV6-1 to TRBJ1-1; 7 bases agree with TRBD1. The V gene's germline CDR1 is MNHNS and CDR2 SASEGT. The CDR3 consists of 12 residues. Trimming took 10 bases from V and 5 from J; bases not matched to a gene: 7. The CDR3, as DNA: TGTGCCATTTCCAGGGGGGGTACTGAAGCTTTCTTT. Amino acid sequence: CAISRGGTEAFF.